This TCR beta chain was obtained from a study of regulatory T cells in long-lasting Graves disease. Turning to this clonotype: The antigen is unknown. It differs at one base from a far larger clone, so likely a read error.

This sample's time point: newly diagnosed GD, antithyroid drugs for less than 3 months. Generation of the TCR library employed RNA extracted from PBMCs. Graves' disease was diagnosed by American Thyroid Association guidelines. A volume of about 9.9 milliliters of peripheral blood was collected in EDTA tubes. Both iRepertoire HTBI primers and Arm-PCR of CDR3 regions were used to build the TCR beta libraries. MiXCR, applied by TCRdb to the multiplex PCR reads, yields one record per CDR3 protein. The repertoire holds 550,000 to 700,000 distinct CDR3 sequences, with about 16% as singletons. In germline, CDR1 is MNHEY, CDR2 SMNVEV (reference sequence). V lost 1 base and J lost 13, with 26 bases in between. The CDR3 loop spans 17 amino acids. Study-wide points: TRBV28, TRBJ1-2 and TRBJ2-5 were segments that persistent disease favored.

The sample was also linked to a second study, of T cells in Graves' hyperthyroidism and ophthalmopathy. This second report adds: In the first-round RT-PCR of the TCR CDR3, the HTBI primer set was used.

The source material was peripheral blood mononuclear cells (PBMCs), sampled at new diagnosis, from a patient treated with antithyroid drugs. This rearrangement joins TRBV27 to TRBJ2-4, with a weak D call TRBD1 (6 bases). The sequence was obtained from a man younger than 35 with Graves disease. The CDR3 loop is CASSLWVGQTPYNEQYF. CDR3 sequence (DNA): TGTGCCAGCAGTTTATGGGTCGGACAGACCCCCTACAATGAGCAGTACTTC.